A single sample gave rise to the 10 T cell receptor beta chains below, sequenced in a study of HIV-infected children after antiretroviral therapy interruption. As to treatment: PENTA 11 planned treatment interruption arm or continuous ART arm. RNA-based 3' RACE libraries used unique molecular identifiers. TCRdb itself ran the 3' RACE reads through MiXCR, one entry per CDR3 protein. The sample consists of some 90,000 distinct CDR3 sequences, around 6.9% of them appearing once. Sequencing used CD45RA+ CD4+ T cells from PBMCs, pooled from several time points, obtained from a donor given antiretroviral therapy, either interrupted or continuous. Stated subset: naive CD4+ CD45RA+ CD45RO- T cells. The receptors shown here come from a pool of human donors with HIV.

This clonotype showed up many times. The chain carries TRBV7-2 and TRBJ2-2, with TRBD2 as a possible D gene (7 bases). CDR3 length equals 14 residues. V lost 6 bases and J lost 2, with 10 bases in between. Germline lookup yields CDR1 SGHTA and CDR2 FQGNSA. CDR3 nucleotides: TGTGCCAGCAGGGGGGGGCTCAACACCGGGGAGCTGTTTTTT. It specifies CASRGGLNTGELFF.

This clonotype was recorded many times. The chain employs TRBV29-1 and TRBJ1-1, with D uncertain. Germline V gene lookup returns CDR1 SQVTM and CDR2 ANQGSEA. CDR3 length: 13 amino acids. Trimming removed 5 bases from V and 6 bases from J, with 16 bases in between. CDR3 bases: TGCAGCGTTCAAGTCGGAGGAGCCTCTGAAGCTTTCTTT. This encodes CSVQVGGASEAFF.

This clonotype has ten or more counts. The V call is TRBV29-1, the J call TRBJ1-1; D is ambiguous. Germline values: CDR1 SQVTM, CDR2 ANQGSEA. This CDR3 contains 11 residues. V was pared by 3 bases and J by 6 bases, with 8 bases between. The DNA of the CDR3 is TGCAGCGTTGATGCCAGTTCTGAAGCTTTCTTT. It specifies CSVDASSEAFF.

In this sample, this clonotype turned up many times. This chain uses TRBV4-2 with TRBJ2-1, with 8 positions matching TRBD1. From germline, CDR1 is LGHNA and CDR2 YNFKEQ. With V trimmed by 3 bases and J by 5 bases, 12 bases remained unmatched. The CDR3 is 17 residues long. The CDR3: CASSQGHGGQDHNEQFF. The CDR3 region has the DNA TGTGCCAGCAGCCAGGGACATGGGGGACAGGACCACAATGAGCAGTTCTTC.

CDR3 bases: TGTGCCAGCAAATACAGTAGGACTAGCTTCGGTGAGCAGTTCTTC. Its protein product is CASKYSRTSFGEQFF. The J gene is TRBJ2-1, the V gene TRBV2, with TRBD2 identical over 8 bases. The CDR3 has 15 residues. V lost 7 bases, J lost 9 bases, and 14 bases stayed unmatched. CDR1 is SNHLY and CDR2 is FYNNEI in the germline V gene.

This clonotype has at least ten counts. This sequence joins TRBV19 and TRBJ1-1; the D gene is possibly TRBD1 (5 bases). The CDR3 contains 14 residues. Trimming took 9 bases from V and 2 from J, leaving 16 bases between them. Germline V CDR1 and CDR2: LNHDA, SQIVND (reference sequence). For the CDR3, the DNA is TGTGCCAGCAAGTTACGGGGGGACAACACTGAAGCTTTCTTT. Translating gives CASKLRGDNTEAFF.

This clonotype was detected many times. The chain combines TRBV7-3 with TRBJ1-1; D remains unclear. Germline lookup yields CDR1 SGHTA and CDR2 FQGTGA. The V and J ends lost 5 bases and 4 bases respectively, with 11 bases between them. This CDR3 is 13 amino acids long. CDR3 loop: CASSPQVGTEAFF. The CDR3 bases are TGTGCCAGCAGCCCCCAGGTGGGCACTGAAGCTTTCTTT. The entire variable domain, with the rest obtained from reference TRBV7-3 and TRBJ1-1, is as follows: GAGVSQTPSNKVTEKGKYVELRCDPISGHTALYWYRQSLGQGPEFLIYFQGTGAADDSGLPNDRFFAVRPEGSVSTLKIQRTERGDSAVYLCASSPQVGTEAFFGQGTRLTVV.

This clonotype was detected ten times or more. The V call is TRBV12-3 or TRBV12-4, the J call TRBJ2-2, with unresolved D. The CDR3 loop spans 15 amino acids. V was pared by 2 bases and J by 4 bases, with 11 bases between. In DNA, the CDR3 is TGTGCCAGCAGTTTACAACAGCCGAGCACCGGGGAGCTGTTTTTT. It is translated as CASSLQQPSTGELFF.

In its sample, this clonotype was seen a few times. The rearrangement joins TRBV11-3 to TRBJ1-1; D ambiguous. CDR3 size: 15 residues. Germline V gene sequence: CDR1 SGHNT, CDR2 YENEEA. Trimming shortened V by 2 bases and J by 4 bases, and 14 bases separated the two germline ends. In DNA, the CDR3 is TGTGCCAGCAGCTTAAGTTTCGGACCCCCCACTGAAGCTTTCTTT. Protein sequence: CASSLSFGPPTEAFF.

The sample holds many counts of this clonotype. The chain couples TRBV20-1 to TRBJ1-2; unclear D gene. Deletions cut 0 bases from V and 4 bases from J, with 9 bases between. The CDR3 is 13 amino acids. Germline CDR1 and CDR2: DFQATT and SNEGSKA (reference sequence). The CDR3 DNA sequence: TGCAGTGCTAGAGACAGGACCGGCTATGGCTACACCTTC. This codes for CSARDRTGYGYTF.